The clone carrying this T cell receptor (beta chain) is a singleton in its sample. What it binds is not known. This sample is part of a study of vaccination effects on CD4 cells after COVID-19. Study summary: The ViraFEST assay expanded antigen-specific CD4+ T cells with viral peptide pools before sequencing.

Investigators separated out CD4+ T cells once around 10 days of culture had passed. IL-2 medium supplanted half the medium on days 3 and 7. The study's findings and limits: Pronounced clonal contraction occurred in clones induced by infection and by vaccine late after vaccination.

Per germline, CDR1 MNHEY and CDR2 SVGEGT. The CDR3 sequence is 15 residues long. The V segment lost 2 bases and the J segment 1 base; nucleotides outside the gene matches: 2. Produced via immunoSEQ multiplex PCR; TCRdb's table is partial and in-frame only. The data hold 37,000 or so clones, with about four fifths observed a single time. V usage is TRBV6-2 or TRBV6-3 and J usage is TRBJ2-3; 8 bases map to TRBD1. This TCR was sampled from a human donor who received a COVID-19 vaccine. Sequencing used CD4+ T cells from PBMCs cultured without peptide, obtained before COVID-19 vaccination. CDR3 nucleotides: TGTGCCAGCAGTTACGGGACAGGTCGCACAGATACGCAGTATTTT. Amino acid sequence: CASSYGTGRTDTQYF.